The 27 T cell receptor beta chains in this list originate from one sample, sequenced in a study of T cell clusters in autoimmune cytopenias (dated by TCRdb to between 2018 and 2021). Sequencing relied on an Illumina MiSeq. TRB rearrangements were amplified by multiplex PCR using a touch-down protocol with TRB-A and TRB-B primer pools mixed in one tube. TCRdb reprocessed the sequencing reads and holds a single record per CDR3 protein sequence, with no DNA. The sample's clone listing holds approximately 12,000 distinct CDR3 sequences. In total, the top ten clones hold 3% to 3.5% of the sample. TRB amplification used about 250 ng of peripheral blood genomic DNA, roughly 41,000 genome equivalents, per sample. The sample was also reused in another study, on T cell repertoires in aging, cancer and after chemotherapy.

The sequenced material came from peripheral blood. The source is a human donor in good health.

J is TRBJ2-3 and V is TRBV5-1; the D call from TCRdb, TRBD2, cannot be confirmed without DNA. The germline V gene has CDR1 SGHRS and CDR2 YFSETQ. The CDR3 has 16 residues. The CDR3 region is CASSLASGGAGDTQYF.

The J gene is TRBJ1-1, the V gene TRBV18. From germline, CDR1 is KGHSH and CDR2 LQKENI. CDR3 length equals 14 residues. The chain's CDR3 is CASSPQGINTEAFF.

This clonotype counts as medium-sized (0.01 to 0.1%) by frequency. This CDR3 reads CASSLAASGEQFF. The chain carries TRBV7-9 and TRBJ2-1; TCRdb's D call, TRBD2, is unchecked because there is no DNA. This CDR3 is 13 amino acids long. In germline, CDR1 is SEHNR, CDR2 FQNEAQ (reference sequence).

V gene TRBV5-4 combines with J gene TRBJ2-2; TCRdb returns TRBD2, unconfirmable since there is no DNA. CDR3 size: 16 residues. Germline V CDR1 and CDR2: SGHNT, YYREEE (reference sequence). CDR3 sequence reads: CASSLPSKGNTGELFF.

V gene TRBV7-2 combines with J gene TRBJ2-1; checking the TCRdb D call of TRBD2 is not possible without DNA. CDR3 size: 17 residues. CDR1 and CDR2 from the germline V gene are SGHTA and FQGNSA. The CDR3 sequence is CASSLVRGGASYNEQFF.

By frequency, this clonotype registers medium-sized. The chain combines TRBV30 with TRBJ2-7; the D call of TRBD2 rests on TCRdb alone, since no DNA is present to check it. CDR1 GTSNPN and CDR2 SVGIG come from the germline V gene (reference sequence). The CDR3 contains 13 residues. This CDR3 reads CAWSRGYSYEQYF.

This clonotype shows up as medium-sized by frequency. The chain employs TRBV15 and TRBJ1-2; the D call from TCRdb, TRBD1, cannot be confirmed without DNA. The CDR3 runs to 14 residues. Germline V CDR1 and CDR2: LNHNV, YYDKDF (reference sequence). The CDR3 sequence is CATSREYRNYGYTF.

This clonotype is medium-sized by frequency. The gene calls are TRBV19 and TRBJ1-2; TCRdb's D call of TRBD1 is untestable without DNA. This CDR3 spans 15 amino acids. The germline V gene has CDR1 LNHDA and CDR2 SQIVND (reference sequence). CDR3 sequence reads: CASNPWTGVNYGYTF.

This chain joins TRBV28 and TRBJ2-5; as DNA is missing, the TRBD1 call by TCRdb cannot be tested. Germline values: CDR1 MDHEN, CDR2 SYDVKM. CDR3 length: 12 residues. CDR3 region: CASGGPQETQYF.

V and J are TRBV6-2 or TRBV6-3 and TRBJ1-1. The CDR3 extends over 14 amino acids. Germline V lookup: CDR1 MNHEY, CDR2 SVGEGT. The CDR3 loop reads CASRIGTYNTEAFF.

Considering frequency, this clonotype is medium-sized. V is TRBV20-1 and J is TRBJ2-5; TCRdb calls TRBD2, which cannot be checked without DNA. Germline CDR1 is DFQATT and CDR2 is SNEGSKA (reference sequence). The CDR3 length is 14 residues. This CDR3 reads CSASLPGGSETQYF.

In terms of frequency, this clonotype is medium-sized. The V and J genes are TRBV5-6 and TRBJ2-2; TCRdb selects TRBD1, and the lack of DNA leaves this call unchecked. The germline V gene has CDR1 SGHDT and CDR2 YYEEEE. CDR3 length: 15 residues. This CDR3 is CASSAGTGMAGELFF.

The J gene is TRBJ2-2, the V gene TRBV12-3 or TRBV12-4; TCRdb indicates TRBD1, and absent DNA this call remains unverified. The length of the CDR3 is 16 residues. CDR3 sequence: CASKKGPGQSTGELFF.

The J gene is TRBJ1-3, the V gene TRBV6-6; lacking DNA, the TRBD1 call made by TCRdb goes unchecked. This CDR3 has 18 amino acids. The germline V gene encodes CDR1 MNHNY and CDR2 SVGAGI (reference sequence). This CDR3 reads CASSGGGHQIGSGNTIYF.

This clonotype registers medium-sized (0.01 to 0.1%) by frequency. This sequence joins TRBV6-5 and TRBJ1-3; TCRdb returns TRBD1, unconfirmable since there is no DNA. CDR3 length: 15 residues. The germline V gene has CDR1 MNHEY and CDR2 SVGAGI. The CDR3 sequence is CASSPGQGNWNTIYF.

This clonotype is labeled medium-sized based on frequency. The chain recombines TRBV6-5 with TRBJ2-7; there is no DNA to check the TCRdb D call of TRBD1. CDR3 length: 15 residues. The germline V gene has CDR1 MNHEY and CDR2 SVGAGI. The CDR3 sequence is CASSHAGTGDYEQYF.

This chain links TRBV6-2 or TRBV6-3 with TRBJ2-5; the D call of TRBD2 rests on TCRdb alone, since no DNA is present to check it. The CDR3 extends over 12 amino acids. Germline V gene sequence: CDR1 MNHEY, CDR2 SVGEGT. CDR3 sequence reads: CAVAGAGETQYF.

This chain joins TRBV11-3 and TRBJ2-2. CDR1 and CDR2 (germline): SGHNT, YENEEA. The CDR3 is 13 amino acids. CDR3 amino acids: CASSLWNTGELFF.

The chain recombines TRBV6-1 with TRBJ2-5; TCRdb selects TRBD1, and the lack of DNA leaves this call unchecked. The CDR3 length is 14 residues. From germline, CDR1 is MNHNS and CDR2 SASEGT. Here the CDR3 reads CASSMGRSQETQYF.

In terms of frequency, this clonotype is medium-sized. The chain couples TRBV7-9 to TRBJ1-1. The CDR3 is 13 residues long. Germline assignment: CDR1 SEHNR and CDR2 FQNEAQ (reference sequence). CDR3 region: CASSSQANTEAFF.

This chain links TRBV9 with TRBJ1-2. This CDR3 comprises 16 residues. Germline CDR1 is SGDLS and CDR2 is YYNGEE. The chain's CDR3 is CASSVEGRARPYGYTF.

The chain has TRBV5-5 and TRBJ2-7; without DNA, the TCRdb call of TRBD1 cannot be checked. The V gene's germline CDR1 is SGHKS and CDR2 YYEKEE (reference sequence). This CDR3 contains 14 residues. CDR3 loop: CASSLPGGLYEQYF.

Considering frequency, this clonotype is medium-sized (0.01 to 0.1%). This chain links TRBV15 with TRBJ2-1. The CDR3 spans 16 residues. In germline, CDR1 is LNHNV, CDR2 YYDKDF (reference sequence). CDR3: CATSTGYGASYNEQFF. Full variable domain (outside the CDR3, taken from reference TRBV15 and TRBJ2-1): DAMVIQNPRYQVTQFGKPVTLSCSQTLNHNVMYWYQQKSSQAPKLLFHYYDKDFNNEADTPDNFQSRRPNTSFCFLDIRSPGLGDTAMYLCATSTGYGASYNEQFFGPGTRLTVL.

V and J are TRBV4-2 and TRBJ1-2; TCRdb reports TRBD1, a call that lacks DNA to check it against. The CDR3 loop spans 14 amino acids. Looked up from germline, CDR1 is LGHNA and CDR2 is YNFKEQ. The CDR3 reads CASSQGQGNYCYTF.

Its frequency marks this clonotype as medium-sized (0.01 to 0.1%). The V call is TRBV5-5, the J call TRBJ1-6. CDR1 and CDR2 from the germline V gene are SGHKS and YYEKEE (reference sequence). The CDR3 consists of 12 residues. This CDR3 is CASSLWGSPLHF.

The chain joins TRBV6-2 or TRBV6-3 to TRBJ1-3; TCRdb lists TRBD1, though no DNA is available to test this call. CDR3 length: 14 residues. Per the germline V gene, CDR1 is MNHEY and CDR2 is SVGEGT. CDR3 loop: CASSYRDSGNTIYF.

The genes are TRBV12-3 or TRBV12-4 and TRBJ1-3; TCRdb returns TRBD1, unconfirmable since there is no DNA. The CDR3 has 15 amino acids. CDR3: CASTPSTGSGNTIYF.